This TCR beta chain is from a study of T cells after yellow fever vaccination (dated by TCRdb to the late 2010s). As for the study more broadly: The SMART-Seq v4 Ultra Low Input RNA kit was used to prepare libraries from fractions with low cell numbers. To follow T-cell clones before and after primary and booster YFV17D yellow fever vaccination, bulk TCR alpha and beta repertoires were sequenced over time. Two healthy male donors, one aged 18 to 29 and one aged 30 to 40 years, made up the cohort. Blood was collected at multiple timepoints before and after primary and secondary immunization, and bulk PBMC replicates and cell subsets were isolated. General study outcomes and caveats: The secondary T-cell response was found to be weaker but faster than the primary response, with a peak reached on day 5 rather than on day 15. Computational filtering was needed because FACS-sorted repertoires could contain abundant contaminating clonotypes from the bulk population. A small share of clonotypes occurred in both CD4 and CD8 compartments, likely arising from convergent recombination. Most clones expanded after primary vaccination were re-detected after the booster (around 96% of CD4 and about 88% of CD8), suggesting broad memory maintenance. Only two donors were included in the study, so the extent to which the findings can be generalized is limited.

The germline V gene sets CDR1 to SQVTM and CDR2 to ANQGSEA. V and J lose 4 bases and 7 bases, and a span of 10 bases separates them. From its cysteine to its phenylalanine, the CDR3 spans 12 amino acids. Just the 36-base CDR3 DNA is kept, in frame starting at base 1. The table lists this clonotype with a few counts. Its antigen remains undetermined. No base quality information exists; no much larger clone differs at one position. The sequencer listed for this sample is Illumina NovaSeq 6000. TCR cDNA was made using 5'RACE template switching, a step that added a universal primer site and unique molecular identifiers. Priming of cDNA synthesis was performed from both the TCR alpha and TCR beta constant segments. Libraries were amplified in two PCR steps, with sample barcodes and sequencing adapters added in the second step. Libraries were sequenced on Illumina HiSeq 2500 (2x100 bp) or NovaSeq (2x150 bp). The paper's data handling went like this. Demultiplexing of reads and collapsing into UMI consensus sequences were performed with MIGEC, and V(D)J alignment was carried out with MiXCR. Vaccine-responding clonotypes were identified with edgeR using replicate PBMC samples, with FDR below 0.01 and a log2 fold change above 5 up to day 15 being required. CD4 or CD8 identity was assigned to each bulk clonotype according to whether the clonotype was present at higher abundance in the sequenced CD4 repertoire or the sequenced CD8 repertoire. TCRdb reran the public reads through fastp at Q25 and MiXCR, keeping productive beta chains. Entries are consolidated by CDR3 protein sequence, retaining the most common genes and DNA. Here the V and J calls rest on TCRdb's processing, not on the authors' analysis. The sample records some 120,000 distinct CDR3 sequences, more than 7.5% of which are singletons. Of the sample, approximately 37% is held by the ten largest clones.

The treatment or condition label corresponds to: live attenuated yellow fever vaccine strain. A standard Ficoll-Paque protocol was used to isolate PBMCs from peripheral blood. Dynabeads CD4 and CD8 positive selection kits were used to isolate the CD4 and CD8 T-cell fractions. TriZol was used to extract RNA from bulk PBMCs, from CD4 and CD8 fractions, and from dextramer-positive and dextramer-negative fractions. The sequence was collected from a man aged 18 to 35 who received the YFV17D yellow fever vaccine. The rearranged segments are TRBV29-1 and TRBJ1-4; the D gene remains uncertain. The input for sequencing was CD8+ T cells sorted from PBMCs, taken on the day of the yellow fever booster vaccination. The nucleotide sequence reads as follows: TGCAGCGTTGTAGGATTGGGTGAAAAACTGTTTTTT. This codes for CSVVGLGEKLFF.